Each of the 20 T cell receptor beta chains below was sequenced from the same sample in a study of tumor and adjacent non-tumor tissue in lung cancer. TCRbeta libraries were built with three rounds of nested PCR, modified from ARM-PCR. Via MiXCR, TCRdb re-called the multiplex PCR reads, giving one row per CDR3 protein. This sample carries 90,000 to 100,000 distinct CDR3 sequences, approximately 80% of them seen once, and the ten largest clones take roughly 29%. The template was RNA from unsorted bulk tissue. This non-tumor lung sample came from over 3 cm beyond the tumor edge. The sample was distant non-tumor lung tissue. The receptors shown here come from a man aged 55 to 70 with small cell lung cancer.

To note about this clonotype: Given a much more abundant clone one base away, this may be a read error. The chain links TRBV12-3 or TRBV12-4 to TRBJ1-3; D not certain. CDR3 length: 16 amino acids. The CDR3 DNA reads as TGTGCCAGCAGTCCACGCCGCGCGGGCTCTGGAAACACCATGTATTTT. Amino acids: CASSPRRAGSGNTMYF.

Comment on this clonotype: The conserved final phenylalanine or tryptophan is absent from the CDR3, which likely points to a read error. The chain joins TRBV29-1 to TRBJ2-5; TRBD2 matches at 13 bases. CDR3 length equals 15 residues. Trimming cost V 3 bases and J 5 bases; bases outside gene matches: 6. Germline CDR1 and CDR2: SQVTM and ANQGSEA. Written as DNA, the CDR3 is TGCAGCGTTGAGGAGGGACTAGCGGGATGCGAGACCCAGTACTCC. Translating gives CSVEEGLAGCETQYS.

Remarks on this clonotype: A junction end diverges from the germline sequence, so it may reflect a read error. The chain uses TRBV6-2 or TRBV6-3 and TRBJ2-7; no clear D gene. The CDR3 spans 17 residues. Germline assignment: CDR1 MNHEY and CDR2 SVGEGT. CDR3 region: CASGYRDRASGSYEQYF. In nucleotides, the CDR3 is TGTGCCAGCGGTTACCGCGATAGGGCGTCGGGCTCCTACGAGCAATACTTC.

A note on this clonotype: The junction differs from germline at one of its ends, possibly a read error. V is TRBV29-1 and J is TRBJ2-1; no reliable D call. The CDR3 totals 16 residues. The V gene's germline CDR1 is SQVTM and CDR2 ANQGSEA. The CDR3 reads CSVEDMATSSYNEHFF. The CDR3 DNA sequence: TGCAGCGTTGAAGATATGGCGACCAGCTCCTACAATGAGCACTTCTTC.

The chain couples TRBV29-1 to TRBJ2-7, with D possibly being TRBD1 or TRBD2 (5 bases each). The CDR3 runs 12 residues. CDR1 SQVTM and CDR2 ANQGSEA come from the germline V gene. CDR3: CRARGTSYEQYF. The CDR3, as DNA: TGCAGAGCCCGGGGCACCTCGTACGAGCAGTACTTC.

This clonotype has at least ten counts. The chain is built from TRBV12-3 or TRBV12-4 and TRBJ1-4; no definite D call. The CDR3 has 14 residues. V was trimmed by 3 bases and J by 8 bases, leaving 13 bases between them. The CDR3 DNA sequence: TGTGCCAGCAGTTTTGCGAGCTCTGGAGAAAAACTGTTTTTT. Translation gives CASSFASSGEKLFF.

On this clonotype itself: Here the CDR3 omits its conserved ending phenylalanine or tryptophan, so a read error is the likely source. The gene calls are TRBV4-2 and TRBJ1-1, with D unclear. CDR3 size: 13 residues. From germline, CDR1 is LGHNA and CDR2 YNFKEQ. V gave up 0 bases and J gave up 2 bases, with 4 bases separating them. The CDR3 reads CASSQEINTEAFI. CDR3 sequence (DNA): TGTGCCAGCAGCCAAGAAATCAACACTGAAGCTTTCATT.

Comment on this clonotype: Mismatch with germline at one junction end may stem from a read error. The chain's CDR3 is CPSSPARESYNEQFF. CDR3 nucleotide sequence: TGTCCCAGCAGCCCAGCCCGGGAGTCCTACAATGAGCAGTTCTTC. The chain has TRBV7-3 and TRBJ2-1, with D possibly matching TRBD2 (6 bases). This CDR3 is built from 15 residues. Per germline, CDR1 SGHTA and CDR2 FQGTGA.

The table lists this clonotype with many counts. This may come from a read error, since a much larger clone is one base off. The chain couples TRBV5-4 to TRBJ2-7; no clear D gene. CDR1 is SGHNT, CDR2 YYREEE, per germline (reference sequence). This CDR3 spans 13 amino acids. As DNA, the CDR3 is TGTGCCAGCAGCTTGGTCCCCTCCGGCGAGCGGTACTTC. Translated: CASSLVPSGERYF.

The rearrangement joins TRBV18 to TRBJ2-1, with D possibly being TRBD2 (6 bases). Germline CDR1 is KGHSH and CDR2 is LQKENI. This CDR3 is 13 amino acids long. With 3 bases removed from V and 7 bases from J, the gap between germline ends came to 10 bases. CDR3 nucleotides: TGTGCCAGCTCACCGTGGGGGGTAAATGAGCAGTTCTTC. This gives the protein CASSPWGVNEQFF. The whole variable domain, remainder taken from reference TRBV18 and TRBJ2-1, is NAGVMQNPRHLVRRRGQEARLRCSPMKGHSHVYWYRQLPEEGLKFMVYLQKENIIDESGMPKERFSAEFPKEGPSILRIQQVVRGDSAAYFCASSPWGVNEQFFGPGTRLTVL.

Regarding this clonotype: A read error may produce the germline difference seen at one junction end. The gene calls are TRBV5-4 and TRBJ2-3; D unresolved. The CDR3 covers 15 residues. Germline-derived CDR1 and CDR2 are SGHNT and YYREEE (reference sequence). CDR3 region: CASILDPGLTDAQFF. CDR3 nucleotides: TGTGCCAGTATCCTCGATCCCGGCCTCACAGACGCGCAGTTTTTT.

The V and J genes are TRBV7-8 and TRBJ1-5; possibly TRBD1 for D (5 bases). The germline gives CDR1 SGHVS, CDR2 FQNEAQ. Trimming stripped 5 bases from V and 7 bases from J, with 12 bases between. The CDR3 runs 13 residues. The CDR3 loop is CASSSDRSQPQHF. The CDR3 DNA reads TGTGCCAGCAGCAGCGACAGAAGCCAGCCCCAGCATTTT.

Concerning this clonotype: One end of the junction is discordant with germline, which a read error may explain. The chain recombines TRBV6-2 or TRBV6-3 with TRBJ2-7; 9 bases agree with TRBD2. Germline V CDR1 and CDR2: MNHEY, SVGEGT. The CDR3 contains 14 residues. The CDR3 nucleotides are TGTGTCAGCAAGATAGCGGGAGCTCCTATGGAGCGGTACTTC. Its translation is CVSKIAGAPMERYF.

By share of the sample, this clonotype is medium-sized. This chain uses TRBV11-3 with TRBJ1-1; weak D call: TRBD1 (6 bases). Germline assignment: CDR1 SGHNT and CDR2 YENEEA. The CDR3 totals 13 residues. Trimming stripped 6 bases from V and 4 bases from J, with 12 bases between. The CDR3 is CASSKEGGTEAFF. In DNA form, the CDR3 reads TGTGCCAGCAGTAAGGAGGGGGGCACTGAAGCTTTCTTT.

Details on this clonotype: A much larger clone differs by one base, so this may be a read error. The gene calls are TRBV5-1 and TRBJ2-3; 8 bases are a match to TRBD2. V lost 6 bases and J lost 7; bases outside the gene matches: 13. CDR1 SGHRS and CDR2 YFSETQ come from the germline V gene. This CDR3 comprises 15 residues. The CDR3: CASNPGRALTYTQYF. The CDR3 DNA reads TGCGCCAGCAACCCCGGGAGGGCCTTAACATATACGCAGTATTTT.

To note about this clonotype: It is likely a read error, because the conserved phenylalanine at the end of the CDR3 is missing. This sequence joins TRBV5-5 and TRBJ2-7; TRBD1 might be the D (6 bases). This CDR3 spans 13 amino acids. CDR1 and CDR2 from the germline V gene are SGHKS and YYEKEE (reference sequence). This chain's CDR3 is CVSSHRDTYEQYL. The CDR3 nucleotides read TGTGTCAGCAGCCACAGGGACACCTACGAGCAGTACTTA.

On this clonotype: The conserved phenylalanine or tryptophan is not found at the CDR3 terminus, so this likely reflects a read error. The chain recombines TRBV29-1 with TRBJ2-3; unclear D gene. The germline V gene encodes CDR1 SQVTM and CDR2 ANQGSEA. The CDR3 contains 15 residues. CDR3: CSVELSARRTDTQYL. In DNA form, the CDR3 reads TGCAGCGTTGAGCTATCGGCCCGTCGCACAGATACTCAGTATCTT.

Comments on this clonotype: One junction end does not reproduce the germline sequence, and a read error may be involved. The chain links TRBV6-5 to TRBJ2-1; TRBD2 matches 9 bases. Germline values: CDR1 MNHEY, CDR2 SVGAGI. This CDR3 comprises 17 residues. The CDR3 loop reads CASSYSIWGLAGNELFF. CDR3 bases: TGTGCCAGCAGTTACTCGATCTGGGGACTAGCAGGCAATGAGCTGTTCTTC.

The chain recombines TRBV28 with TRBJ2-1, with D possibly TRBD1 on 5 matching bases. V was pared by 6 bases and J by 8 bases, with 14 bases between. In germline, CDR1 is MDHEN, CDR2 SYDVKM. The CDR3 is 13 amino acids. The CDR3 DNA sequence: TGTGCCAGCAGCTTCTGGGTGACAGATGAGCAGTTCTTC. Amino acids: CASSFWVTDEQFF.

V usage is TRBV11-2 and J usage is TRBJ2-7, with D possibly being TRBD1 (6 bases). Per germline, CDR1 SGHAT and CDR2 FQNNGV. CDR3 length: 17 amino acids. Trimming cost V 1 base and J 4 bases, with 20 bases left between them. The CDR3 spells CASSLANRARGIYEQYF. DNA for the CDR3: TGTGCCAGCAGCTTAGCAAACAGGGCGAGGGGCATTTACGAGCAGTACTTC.